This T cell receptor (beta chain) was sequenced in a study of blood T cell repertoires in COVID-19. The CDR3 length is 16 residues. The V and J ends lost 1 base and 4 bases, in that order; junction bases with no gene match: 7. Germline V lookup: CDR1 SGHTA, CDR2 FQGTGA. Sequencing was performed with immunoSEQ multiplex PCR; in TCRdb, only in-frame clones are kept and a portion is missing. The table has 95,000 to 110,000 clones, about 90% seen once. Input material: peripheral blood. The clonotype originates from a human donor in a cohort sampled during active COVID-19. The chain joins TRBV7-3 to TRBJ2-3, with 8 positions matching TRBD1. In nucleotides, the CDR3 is TGTGCCAGCAGCTTAAGCCCGCAGGGGGCGGCAGATACGCAGTATTTT. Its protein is CASSLSPQGAADTQYF. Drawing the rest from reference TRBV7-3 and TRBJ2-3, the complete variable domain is GAGVSQTPSNKVTEKGKYVELRCDPISGHTALYWYRQSLGQGPEFLIYFQGTGAADDSGLPNDRFFAVRPEGSVSTLKIQRTERGDSAVYLCASSLSPQGAADTQYFGPGTRLTVL.